This is a list of T cell receptor beta chains from one sample in a study of monozygotic twins with inflammatory bowel disease. Each CDR3 protein gets one entry in TCRdb, which reprocessed the 5' RACE reads and gives no DNA. In total, the table holds fewer than 450,000 distinct CDR3 sequences. Sequencing was carried out using blood. Source of these receptors: a human donor with ulcerative colitis or Crohn's disease, or a healthy co-twin of an affected twin (not recorded which). Each CDR3 is given with its conserved first and last residue.

V	J	CDR3
TRBV9	TRBJ2-7	CASSMTGPDEQYF
TRBV5-1	TRBJ1-1	CASRYIQGANTEAFF
TRBV5-1	TRBJ2-3	CASSFSGTSGDSTQYF
TRBV5-1	TRBJ2-7	CASSLEGINYEQYF
TRBV6-5	TRBJ2-1	CASSYGDIPTNEQFF
TRBV6-1	TRBJ1-4	CASSELRYSTNEKLFF
TRBV24-1	TRBJ2-2	CATGAAQARTGELFF
TRBV4-3	TRBJ2-7	CASSQVAGDYEQYF
TRBV27	TRBJ1-1	CASSFQGARTEAFF
TRBV20-1	TRBJ2-1	CSARVSGTGGTSPYNEQFF
TRBV28	TRBJ2-5	CASSFPPGETQYF
TRBV20-1	TRBJ2-5	CSARVPGPHQETQYF
TRBV7-2	TRBJ2-7	CASSAGGTSSTYEQYF